This T cell receptor beta chain was captured in a study of shared clonotypes between healthy human individuals. Study findings and constraints: Tissue TCR repertoires likely differ from these blood-only repertoires.

The CDR3 extends over 14 amino acids. Per the germline V gene, CDR1 is SGHRS and CDR2 is YFSETQ. V was clipped by 4 bases and J by 7 bases, with 15 bases between them. Libraries were prepared by immunoSEQ multiplex PCR; TCRdb keeps only in-frame clonotypes and omits some of them. Of millions of clones listed, approximately 92% are singletons. Turning to this clone: Its cognate antigen is unknown.

The sequence derives from a man aged 18-30 years in good health. The specimen sequenced was naive CD4+ T cells sorted from blood. Stated subset: CD45RA+ positively selected. The chain has TRBV5-1 and TRBJ2-1; perhaps D is TRBD1 or TRBD2 (5 bases each). The CDR3 loop is CASSPGTERNEQFF. CDR3 DNA: TGCGCCAGCAGCCCTGGGACGGAAAGGAATGAGCAGTTCTTC. Combining the CDR3 with reference TRBV5-1 and TRBJ2-1 gives the whole variable domain KAGVTQTPRYLIKTRGQQVTLSCSPISGHRSVSWYQQTPGQGLQFLFEYFSETQRNKGNFPGRFSGRQFSNSRSEMNVSTLELGDSALYLCASSPGTERNEQFFGPGTRLTVL.